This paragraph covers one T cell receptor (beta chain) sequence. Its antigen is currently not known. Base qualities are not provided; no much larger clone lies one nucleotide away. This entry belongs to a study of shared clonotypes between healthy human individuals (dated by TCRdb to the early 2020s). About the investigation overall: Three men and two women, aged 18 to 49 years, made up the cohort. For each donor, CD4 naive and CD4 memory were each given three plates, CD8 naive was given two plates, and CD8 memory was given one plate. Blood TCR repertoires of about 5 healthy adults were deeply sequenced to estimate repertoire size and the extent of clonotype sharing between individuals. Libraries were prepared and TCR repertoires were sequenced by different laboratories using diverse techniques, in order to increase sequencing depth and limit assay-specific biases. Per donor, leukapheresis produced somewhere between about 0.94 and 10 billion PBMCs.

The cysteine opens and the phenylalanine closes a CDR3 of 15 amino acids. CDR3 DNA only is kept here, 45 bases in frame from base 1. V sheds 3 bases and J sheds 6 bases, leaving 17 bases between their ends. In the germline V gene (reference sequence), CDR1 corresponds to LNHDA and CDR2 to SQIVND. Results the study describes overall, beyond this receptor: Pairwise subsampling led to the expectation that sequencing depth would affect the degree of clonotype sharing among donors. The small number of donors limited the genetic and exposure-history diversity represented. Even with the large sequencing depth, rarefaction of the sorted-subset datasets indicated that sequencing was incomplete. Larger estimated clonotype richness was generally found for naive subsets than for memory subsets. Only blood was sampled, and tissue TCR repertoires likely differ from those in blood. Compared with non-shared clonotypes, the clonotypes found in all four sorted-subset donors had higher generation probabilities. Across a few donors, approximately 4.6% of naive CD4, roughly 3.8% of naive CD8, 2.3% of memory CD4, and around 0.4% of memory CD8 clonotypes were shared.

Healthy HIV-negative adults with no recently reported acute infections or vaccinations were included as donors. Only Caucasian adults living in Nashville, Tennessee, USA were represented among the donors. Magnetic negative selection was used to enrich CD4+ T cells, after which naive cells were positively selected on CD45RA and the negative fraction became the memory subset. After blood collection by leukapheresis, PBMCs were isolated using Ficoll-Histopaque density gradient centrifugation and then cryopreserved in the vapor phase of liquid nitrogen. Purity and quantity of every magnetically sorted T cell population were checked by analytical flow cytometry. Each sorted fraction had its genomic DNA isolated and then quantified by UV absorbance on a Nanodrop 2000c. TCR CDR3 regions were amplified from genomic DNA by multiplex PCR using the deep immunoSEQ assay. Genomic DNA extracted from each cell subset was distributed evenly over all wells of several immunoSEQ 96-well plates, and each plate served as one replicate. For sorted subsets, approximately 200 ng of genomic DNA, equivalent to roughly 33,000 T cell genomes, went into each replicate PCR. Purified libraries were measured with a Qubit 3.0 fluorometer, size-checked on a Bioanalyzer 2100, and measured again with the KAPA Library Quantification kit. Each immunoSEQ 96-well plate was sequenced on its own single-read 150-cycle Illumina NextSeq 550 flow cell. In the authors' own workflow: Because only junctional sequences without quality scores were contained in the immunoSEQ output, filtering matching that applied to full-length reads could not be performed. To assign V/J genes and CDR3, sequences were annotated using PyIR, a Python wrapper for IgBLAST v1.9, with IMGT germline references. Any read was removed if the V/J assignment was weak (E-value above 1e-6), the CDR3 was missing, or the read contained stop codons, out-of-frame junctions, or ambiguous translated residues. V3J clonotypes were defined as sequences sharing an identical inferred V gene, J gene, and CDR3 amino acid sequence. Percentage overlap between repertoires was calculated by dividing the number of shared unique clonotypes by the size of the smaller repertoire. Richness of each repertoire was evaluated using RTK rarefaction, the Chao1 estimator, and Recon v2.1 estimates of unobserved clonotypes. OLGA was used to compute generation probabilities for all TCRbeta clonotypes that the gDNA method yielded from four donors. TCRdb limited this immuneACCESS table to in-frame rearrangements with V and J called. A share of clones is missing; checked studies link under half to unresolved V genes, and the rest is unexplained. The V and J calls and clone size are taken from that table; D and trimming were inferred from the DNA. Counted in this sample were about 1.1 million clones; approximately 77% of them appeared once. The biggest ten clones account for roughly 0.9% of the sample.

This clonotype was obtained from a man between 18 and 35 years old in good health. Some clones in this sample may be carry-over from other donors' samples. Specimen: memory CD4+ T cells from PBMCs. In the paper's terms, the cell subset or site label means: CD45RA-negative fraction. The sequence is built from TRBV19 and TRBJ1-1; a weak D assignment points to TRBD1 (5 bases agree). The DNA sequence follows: TGTGCCAGTAGTATTCGGGTAGGGGAGGGCTCTGAAGCTTTCTTT. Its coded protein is CASSIRVGEGSEAFF.